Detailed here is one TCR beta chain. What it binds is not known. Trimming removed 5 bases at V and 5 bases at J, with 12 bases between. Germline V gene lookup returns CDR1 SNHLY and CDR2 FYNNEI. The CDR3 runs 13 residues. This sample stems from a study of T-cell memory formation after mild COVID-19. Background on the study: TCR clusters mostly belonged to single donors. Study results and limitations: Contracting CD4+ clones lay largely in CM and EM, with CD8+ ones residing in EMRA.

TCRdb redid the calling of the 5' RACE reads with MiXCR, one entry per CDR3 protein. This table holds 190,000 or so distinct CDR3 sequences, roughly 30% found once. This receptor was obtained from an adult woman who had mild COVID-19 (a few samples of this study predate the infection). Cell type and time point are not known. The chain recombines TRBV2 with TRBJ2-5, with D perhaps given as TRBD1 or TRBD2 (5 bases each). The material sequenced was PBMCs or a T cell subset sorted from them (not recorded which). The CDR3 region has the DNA TGTGCCAGCAGTAACTCGGGGCGGGAGACCCAGTACTTC. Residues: CASSNSGRETQYF.